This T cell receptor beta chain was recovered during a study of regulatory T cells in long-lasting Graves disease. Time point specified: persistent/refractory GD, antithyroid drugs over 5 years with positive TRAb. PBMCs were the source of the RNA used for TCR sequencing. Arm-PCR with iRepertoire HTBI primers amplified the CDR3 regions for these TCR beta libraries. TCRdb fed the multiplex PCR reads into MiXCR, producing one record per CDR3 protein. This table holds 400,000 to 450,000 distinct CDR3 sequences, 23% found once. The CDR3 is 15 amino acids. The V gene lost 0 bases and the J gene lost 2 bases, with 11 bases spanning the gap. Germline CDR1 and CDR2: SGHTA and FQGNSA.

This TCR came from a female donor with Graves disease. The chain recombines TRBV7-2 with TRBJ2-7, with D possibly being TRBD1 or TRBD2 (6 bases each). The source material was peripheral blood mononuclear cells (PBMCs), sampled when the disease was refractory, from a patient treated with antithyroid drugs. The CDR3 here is CASSLAPGAPYEQYF. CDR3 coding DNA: TGTGCCAGCAGCTTAGCGCCGGGGGCCCCCTACGAGCAGTACTTC. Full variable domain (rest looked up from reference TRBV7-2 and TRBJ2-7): GAGVSQSPSNKVTEKGKDVELRCDPISGHTALYWYRQSLGQGLEFLIYFQGNSAPDKSGLPSDRFSAERTGGSVSTLTIQRTQQEDSAVYLCASSLAPGAPYEQYFGPGTRLTVT.